One sample yielded the 26 T cell receptor beta chains listed below, sequenced in a study of identical twins. TCRdb ran MiXCR on the 5' RACE reads and lists one entry per CDR3 protein. The sample lists roughly 1,500,000 distinct CDR3 sequences, around 29% occurring once. Source material: cord blood. These receptors were collected from a newborn girl in good health.

J is TRBJ1-1 and V is TRBV11-2; D call uncertain. V lost 2 bases, J lost 0 bases, and 13 bases lay in between. In germline, CDR1 is SGHAT, CDR2 FQNNGV. This CDR3 spans 16 amino acids. CDR3 in amino acids: CASSLRPGPMNTEAFF. CDR3 bases: TGTGCCAGCAGCTTACGCCCAGGCCCCATGAACACTGAAGCTTTCTTT.

J is TRBJ2-3 and V is TRBV5-1, with 7 bases identical to TRBD1. This CDR3 is 14 amino acids long. CDR1 and CDR2 from the germline V gene are SGHRS and YFSETQ. V shed 0 bases and J 5 bases; nucleotides not matched to a gene: 3. The DNA of the CDR3 is TGCGCCAGCAGCTTGGCCGGGACAGTAGATACGCAGTATTTT. Its translation is CASSLAGTVDTQYF. Complete variable domain (other parts from reference TRBV5-1 and TRBJ2-3): KAGVTQTPRYLIKTRGQQVTLSCSPISGHRSVSWYQQTPGQGLQFLFEYFSETQRNKGNFPGRFSGRQFSNSRSEMNVSTLELGDSALYLCASSLAGTVDTQYFGPGTRLTVL.

V is TRBV5-1 and J is TRBJ2-7, with a possible D match to TRBD1 (6 bases). This CDR3 region has 11 residues. Germline-derived CDR1 and CDR2 are SGHRS and YFSETQ. V gave up 5 bases and J gave up 5 bases, with 8 bases separating them. The CDR3, as DNA: TGCGCCAGCAGGGACAGCCACGAGCAGTACTTC. This encodes CASRDSHEQYF. Complete variable domain (other parts from reference TRBV5-1 and TRBJ2-7): KAGVTQTPRYLIKTRGQQVTLSCSPISGHRSVSWYQQTPGQGLQFLFEYFSETQRNKGNFPGRFSGRQFSNSRSEMNVSTLELGDSALYLCASRDSHEQYFGPGTRLTVT.

J is TRBJ1-2 and V is TRBV13; D remains ambiguous. Germline CDR1 reads PRHDT; CDR2 reads FYEKMQ (reference sequence). The CDR3 is 18 amino acids. Trimming removed 0 bases at V and 7 bases at J, with 24 bases between. This CDR3 is CASSLGSGALSYTCGYTF. The CDR3 DNA reads TGTGCCAGCAGCTTAGGATCAGGTGCTTTATCCTATACCTGTGGCTACACCTTC.

This chain links TRBV28 with TRBJ2-3, with D possibly TRBD1 on 5 matching bases. Deletions cut 7 bases from V and 2 bases from J, with 10 bases between. Germline loops: CDR1 MDHEN, CDR2 SYDVKM. The CDR3 runs to 13 residues. CDR3 nucleotide sequence: TGTGCCAGCACGGCAGGGAACACAGATACGCAGTATTTT. Translating gives CASTAGNTDTQYF.

V usage is TRBV28 and J usage is TRBJ2-1; tentatively, D is TRBD1 (6 bases). This CDR3 spans 13 amino acids. Germline CDR1 MDHEN, CDR2 SYDVKM. The germline V and J ends were trimmed by 7 bases and 9 bases, with 16 bases remaining between them. The CDR3 reads CASNEQGFGEQFF. The CDR3 region has the DNA TGTGCCAGCAATGAACAGGGTTTCGGTGAGCAGTTCTTC. The whole variable domain, remainder taken from reference TRBV28 and TRBJ2-1, is DVKVTQSSRYLVKRTGEKVFLECVQDMDHENMFWYRQDPGLGLRLIYFSYDVKMKEKGDIPEGYSVSREKKERFSLILESASTNQTSMYLCASNEQGFGEQFFGPGTRLTVL.

The chain has TRBV20-1 and TRBJ1-6; unclear D gene. Germline-derived CDR1 and CDR2 are DFQATT and SNEGSKA (reference sequence). This CDR3 region has 15 residues. V was shortened by 7 bases and J by 2 bases, with 15 bases between the two germline ends. Written as DNA, the CDR3 is TGCAGTGGCCCGGACCGGATGACCTATAATTCACCCCTCCACTTT. Its protein is CSGPDRMTYNSPLHF.

This clonotype was observed many times. The chain has TRBV3-1 and TRBJ2-7, with D possibly matching TRBD1 (8 bases). Germline V gene sequence: CDR1 LGHDT, CDR2 YNNKEL (reference sequence). Trimming shortened V by 1 base and J by 4 bases, and 17 bases separated the two germline ends. The CDR3 has 16 amino acids. In DNA form, the CDR3 reads TGTGCCAGCAGCCAAGGATTACAGGGGGGGATTTACGAGCAGTACTTC. This translates into CASSQGLQGGIYEQYF.

The rearrangement links TRBV6-5 to TRBJ2-4, with TRBD1 matching over 11 bases. The junction had 6 bases not matched to a gene; V was cut back by 5 bases and J by 15 bases. Per the germline V gene, CDR1 is MNHEY and CDR2 is SVGAGI. The CDR3 length is 12 residues. As DNA, the CDR3 is TGTGCCAGCAGTGGACAGGGGGCGAATTTGTACTTC. Translated, it gives CASSGQGANLYF.

This clonotype has just one count. The chain carries TRBV30 and TRBJ2-3; perhaps TRBD2 as D (5 bases). Germline CDR1 is GTSNPN and CDR2 is SVGIG (reference sequence). Between the trimmed V and J ends, which lost 0 bases and 4 bases, there was a span of 11 bases. This CDR3 has 14 residues. DNA for the CDR3: TGTGCCTGGAGTGTACCGGGCGGGTCAGATACGCAGTATTTT. Its protein is CAWSVPGGSDTQYF.

This clonotype was picked up many times. The chain employs TRBV13 and TRBJ2-7; D call uncertain. Germline V CDR1 and CDR2: PRHDT, FYEKMQ (reference sequence). This CDR3 is built from 14 residues. V was shortened by 1 base and J by 3 bases, with 10 bases between the two germline ends. CDR3 nucleotides: TGTGCCAGCAGCTTAGTGGGGTCGCGCTACGAGCAGTACTTC. This translates into CASSLVGSRYEQYF.

The chain uses TRBV19 and TRBJ1-2, with TRBD1 as a possible D gene (6 bases). CDR3 length: 12 amino acids. In germline, CDR1 is LNHDA, CDR2 SQIVND (reference sequence). V lost 8 bases to trimming and J lost 6 bases, with 13 bases between them. Here the CDR3 reads CASSGTRNGYTF. For the CDR3, the DNA is TGTGCCAGTTCCGGGACAAGGAATGGCTACACCTTC.

The chain uses TRBV9 and TRBJ2-1; 15 bases fit TRBD2. The ends lost 1 base at V and 0 bases at J; junction bases unmatched: 14. The length of the CDR3 is 22 residues. Germline V gene sequence: CDR1 SGDLS, CDR2 YYNGEE. The CDR3 DNA reads TGTGCCAGCAGCGTACAAATCGGCCCGGGACTAGCGGGGGGCAGCTCCTACAATGAGCAGTTCTTC. Encoded protein: CASSVQIGPGLAGGSSYNEQFF.

The chain employs TRBV6-5 and TRBJ2-1; TRBD2 aligns across 13 bases. From germline, CDR1 is MNHEY and CDR2 SVGAGI. V lost 0 bases to trimming and J lost 4 bases; unmatched junction nucleotides: 12. The CDR3 contains 20 residues. Here the CDR3 reads CASSYSGLAGSDPKYNEQFF. DNA of the CDR3: TGTGCCAGCAGTTACTCGGGACTAGCGGGGAGCGACCCGAAATACAATGAGCAGTTCTTC.

The table lists this clonotype with a few counts. V and J are TRBV24-1 and TRBJ2-3; TRBD1 or TRBD2 may be the D gene (5 bases each). V was cut by 12 bases and J by 0 bases, with 12 bases left in between. CDR3 length: 13 amino acids. Germline lookup yields CDR1 KGHDR and CDR2 SFDVKD. The CDR3 bases are TGTGCCGTGGGGACGTCTAGCACAGATACGCAGTATTTT. This encodes CAVGTSSTDTQYF.

In regard to this clonotype: This may come from a read error, since a much larger clone is one base off. J is TRBJ2-7 and V is TRBV29-1, with D possibly matching TRBD2 (6 bases). There are 16 residues in the CDR3. V lost 1 base and J lost 7, with 23 bases in between. The germline V gene has CDR1 SQVTM and CDR2 ANQGSEA. CDR3 in amino acids: CSVEVASRRGYNEQYF. CDR3 in DNA: TGCAGCGTTGAAGTGGCGTCCCGGAGGGGCTACAATGAGCAGTACTTC.

This chain uses TRBV7-2 with TRBJ2-5; 11 bases are a match to TRBD2. Unmatched junction bases numbered 5, after V lost 1 base and J lost 1 base. The CDR3 sequence is 17 residues long. Germline CDR1 SGHTA, CDR2 FQGNSA. For the CDR3, the DNA is TGTGCCAGCAGCTTAGGCTCCCTAGCGGGAGGCCAAGAGACCCAGTACTTC. It yields the protein CASSLGSLAGGQETQYF. The complete variable domain, with remaining parts taken from reference TRBV7-2 and TRBJ2-5, reads GAGVSQSPSNKVTEKGKDVELRCDPISGHTALYWYRQSLGQGLEFLIYFQGNSAPDKSGLPSDRFSAERTGGSVSTLTIQRTQQEDSAVYLCASSLGSLAGGQETQYFGPGTRLLVL.

The chain uses TRBV11-2 and TRBJ2-3; 9 positions agree with TRBD2. The CDR3 loop spans 16 amino acids. CDR1 is SGHAT and CDR2 is FQNNGV in the germline V gene. Unmatched junction bases numbered 9, after V lost 5 bases and J lost 3 bases. The DNA for the CDR3 is TGTGCCAGCAGCCCCCTCCGGGGACTAGCAACAGATACGCAGTATTTT. Its protein product is CASSPLRGLATDTQYF.

The chain recombines TRBV20-1 with TRBJ1-4; 7 bases match TRBD1. The CDR3 has 13 residues. V was pared by 6 bases and J by 3 bases, with 4 bases of the junction left unmatched. CDR1 DFQATT and CDR2 SNEGSKA come from the germline V gene (reference sequence). The CDR3 sequence: CSATDRSNEKLFF. CDR3 nucleotides: TGCAGTGCGACGGACAGGTCTAATGAAAAACTGTTTTTT.

The chain recombines TRBV28 with TRBJ2-7; D gene uncertain. The CDR3 is 14 residues long. Trimming cost V 2 bases and J 4 bases, with 12 bases left between them. Germline CDR1 and CDR2: MDHEN and SYDVKM. The CDR3 DNA reads TGTGCCAGCAGTTTAATTAACCAGAGGTACGAGCAGTACTTC. This codes for CASSLINQRYEQYF.

This clonotype was counted between two and nine times. This chain connects TRBV2 to TRBJ1-5; 7 nucleotides align to TRBD1. This CDR3 has 13 residues. Germline V lookup: CDR1 SNHLY, CDR2 FYNNEI. Trimming cost V 8 bases and J 5 bases; bases outside gene matches: 6. The CDR3 here is CASVYRGDQPQHF. The CDR3 DNA reads as TGTGCCAGCGTGTACAGGGGTGATCAGCCCCAGCATTTT.

The V and J genes are TRBV27 and TRBJ2-1, with 13 bases lining up with TRBD2. After removal of 4 bases from V and 6 bases from J, the junction contained 15 bases not matched to a gene. The germline V gene encodes CDR1 MNHEY and CDR2 SMNVEV (reference sequence). The CDR3 sequence is 19 residues long. The CDR3 DNA is TGTGCCAGCAGTTCTCGACCCCGGACTAGCGGGGGCCAGTCCAATGAGCAGTTCTTC. Residues: CASSSRPRTSGGQSNEQFF.

This clonotype was recorded a few times. J is TRBJ1-5 and V is TRBV3-1; D is unresolved. The ends were cut back, 2 bases at V and 9 bases at J, with 14 bases in the middle. The CDR3 is made up of 14 amino acids. The germline V gene encodes CDR1 LGHDT and CDR2 YNNKEL (reference sequence). CDR3 in DNA: TGTGCCAGCAGCCAAAACAGAGCTAGTAGGCCCCAGCATTTT. Translated: CASSQNRASRPQHF.

This chain connects TRBV25-1 to TRBJ2-1, with a weak D call TRBD2 (6 bases). V was shortened by 8 bases and J by 3 bases, with 11 bases between the two germline ends. Germline V gene lookup returns CDR1 MGHDK and CDR2 SYGVNS. This CDR3 contains 13 residues. CDR3 sequence reads: CASRASDYNEQFF. CDR3 nucleotide sequence: TGTGCCAGCCGGGCTAGCGACTACAATGAGCAGTTCTTC.

This chain joins TRBV11-2 and TRBJ2-4, with D unclear. The end of the DNA aligns better with TRBJ2-7, so the J call may be wrong. The V gene's germline CDR1 is SGHAT and CDR2 FQNNGV. The CDR3 contains 13 residues. CDR3: CASSNTSSYEQYF. CDR3 sequence (DNA): TGTGCCAGCAGCAACACATCCTCCTACGAGCAGTACTTC.

The chain joins TRBV24-1 to TRBJ2-5; 8 positions match TRBD1. Germline CDR1 reads KGHDR; CDR2 reads SFDVKD. V lost 8 bases to trimming and J lost 11 bases; unmatched junction nucleotides: 15. The CDR3 runs 14 residues. The CDR3 here is CATTHGQGTNEQYF. The CDR3 DNA reads TGTGCCACCACCCACGGACAGGGAACCAATGAGCAGTACTTC.